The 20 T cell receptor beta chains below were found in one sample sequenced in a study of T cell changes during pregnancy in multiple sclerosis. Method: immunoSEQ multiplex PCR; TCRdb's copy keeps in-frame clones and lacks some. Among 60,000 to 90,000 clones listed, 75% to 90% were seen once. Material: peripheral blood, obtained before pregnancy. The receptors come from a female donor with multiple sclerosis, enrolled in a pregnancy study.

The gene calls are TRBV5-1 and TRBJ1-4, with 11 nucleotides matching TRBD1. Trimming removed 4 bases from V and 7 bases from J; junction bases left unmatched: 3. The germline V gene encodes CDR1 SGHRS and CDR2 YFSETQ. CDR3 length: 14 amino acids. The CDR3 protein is CASSQGQGGEKLFF. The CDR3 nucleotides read TGCGCCAGCAGCCAGGGACAGGGGGGTGAAAAACTGTTTTTT.

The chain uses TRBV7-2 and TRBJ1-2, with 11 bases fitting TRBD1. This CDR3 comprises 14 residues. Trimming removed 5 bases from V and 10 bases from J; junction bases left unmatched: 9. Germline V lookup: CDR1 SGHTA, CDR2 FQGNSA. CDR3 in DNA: TGTGCCAGCAGCCGCACCGGGACAGGGGGTGACTACACCTTC. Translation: CASSRTGTGGDYTF.

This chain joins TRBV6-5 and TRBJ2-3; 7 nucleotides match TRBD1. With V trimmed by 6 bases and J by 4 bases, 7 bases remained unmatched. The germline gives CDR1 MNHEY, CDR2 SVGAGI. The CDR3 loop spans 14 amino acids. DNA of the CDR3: TGTGCCAGCAGCCCCCGACAGGGCGCAGATACGCAGTATTTT. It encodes CASSPRQGADTQYF.

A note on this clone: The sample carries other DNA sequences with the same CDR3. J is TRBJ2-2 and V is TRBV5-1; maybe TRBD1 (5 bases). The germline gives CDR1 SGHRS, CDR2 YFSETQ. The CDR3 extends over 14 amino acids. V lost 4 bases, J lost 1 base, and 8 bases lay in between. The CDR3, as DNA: TGCGCCAGCAGCCCTCAGGGGAACACCGGGGAGCTGTTTTTT. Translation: CASSPQGNTGELFF.

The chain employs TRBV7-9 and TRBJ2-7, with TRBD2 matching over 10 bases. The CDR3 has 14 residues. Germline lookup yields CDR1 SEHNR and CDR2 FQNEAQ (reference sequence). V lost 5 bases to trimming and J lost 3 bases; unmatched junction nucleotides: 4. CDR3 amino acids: CASSELAGLYEQYF. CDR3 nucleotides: TGTGCCAGCAGCGAACTAGCGGGGCTCTACGAGCAGTACTTC.

The CDR3 spells CSVEDLVGTGIYEQYF. For the CDR3, the DNA is TGCAGCGTTGAAGATCTAGTCGGGACAGGGATCTACGAGCAGTACTTC. This chain links TRBV29-1 with TRBJ2-7; TRBD1 aligns across 9 bases. V trimming: 0 bases; J trimming: 3 bases; junction bases outside the gene matches: 9. The germline CDR1 and CDR2 sequences are SQVTM and ANQGSEA. CDR3 length equals 16 residues.

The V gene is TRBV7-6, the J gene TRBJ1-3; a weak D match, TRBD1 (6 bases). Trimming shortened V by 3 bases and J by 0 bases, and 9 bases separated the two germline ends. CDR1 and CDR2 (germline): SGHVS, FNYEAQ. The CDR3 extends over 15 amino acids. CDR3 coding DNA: TGTGCCAGCAGCTTGGACAGCCACTCTGGAAACACCATATATTTT. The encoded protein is CASSLDSHSGNTIYF.

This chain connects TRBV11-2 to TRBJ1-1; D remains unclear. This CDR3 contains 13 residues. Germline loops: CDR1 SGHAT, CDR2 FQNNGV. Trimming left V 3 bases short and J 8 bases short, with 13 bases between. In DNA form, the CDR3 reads TGTGCCAGCAGCTTTGTTCTCCAGACAGAAGCTTTCTTT. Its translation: CASSFVLQTEAFF.

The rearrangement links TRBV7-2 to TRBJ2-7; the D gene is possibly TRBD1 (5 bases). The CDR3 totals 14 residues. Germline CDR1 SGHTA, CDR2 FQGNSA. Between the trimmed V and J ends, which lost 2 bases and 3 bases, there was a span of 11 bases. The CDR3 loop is CASSLLGVSYEQYF. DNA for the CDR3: TGTGCCAGCAGCTTACTAGGGGTCAGCTACGAGCAGTACTTC. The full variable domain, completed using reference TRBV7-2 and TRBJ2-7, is GAGVSQSPSNKVTEKGKDVELRCDPISGHTALYWYRQSLGQGLEFLIYFQGNSAPDKSGLPSDRFSAERTGGSVSTLTIQRTQQEDSAVYLCASSLLGVSYEQYFGPGTRLTVT.

In DNA form, the CDR3 reads TGTGCCAGTAGTGTACAGGGTCCTGGGGCCAACGTCCTGACTTTC. Protein sequence: CASSVQGPGANVLTF. The chain is built from TRBV19 and TRBJ2-6, with D maybe TRBD1 (6 bases). With 5 bases removed from V and 2 bases from J, the gap between germline ends came to 10 bases. CDR3 length: 15 amino acids. Per germline, CDR1 LNHDA and CDR2 SQIVND (reference sequence).

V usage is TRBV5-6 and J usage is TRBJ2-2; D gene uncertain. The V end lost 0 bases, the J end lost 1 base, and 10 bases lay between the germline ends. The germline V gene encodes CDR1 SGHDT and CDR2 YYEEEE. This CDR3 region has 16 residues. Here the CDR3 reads CASSLGGRQNTGELFF. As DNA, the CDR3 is TGTGCCAGCAGCTTGGGTGGCCGTCAGAACACCGGGGAGCTGTTTTTT.

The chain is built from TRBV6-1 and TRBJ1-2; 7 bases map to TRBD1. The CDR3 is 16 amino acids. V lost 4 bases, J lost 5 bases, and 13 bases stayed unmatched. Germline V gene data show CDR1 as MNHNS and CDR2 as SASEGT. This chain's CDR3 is CASSAGTELARYGYTF. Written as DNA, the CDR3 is TGTGCCAGCAGTGCCGGGACAGAGCTCGCTCGTTATGGCTACACCTTC.

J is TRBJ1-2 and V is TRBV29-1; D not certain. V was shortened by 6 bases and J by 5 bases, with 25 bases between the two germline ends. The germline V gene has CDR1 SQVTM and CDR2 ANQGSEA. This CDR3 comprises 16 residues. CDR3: CSVTQGPGALWYGYTF. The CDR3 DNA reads TGCAGCGTCACCCAAGGCCCGGGAGCCCTGTGGTATGGCTACACCTTC.

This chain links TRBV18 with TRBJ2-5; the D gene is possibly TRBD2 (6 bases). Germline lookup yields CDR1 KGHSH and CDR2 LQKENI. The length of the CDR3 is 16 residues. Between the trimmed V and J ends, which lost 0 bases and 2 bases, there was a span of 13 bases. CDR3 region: CASSPPNQGGQETQYF. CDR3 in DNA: TGTGCCAGCTCACCACCGAATCAGGGAGGTCAAGAGACCCAGTACTTC.

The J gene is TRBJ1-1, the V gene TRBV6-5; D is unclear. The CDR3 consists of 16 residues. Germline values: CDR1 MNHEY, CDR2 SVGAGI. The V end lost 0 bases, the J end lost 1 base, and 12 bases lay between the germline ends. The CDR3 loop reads CASSYSPSAPNTEAFF. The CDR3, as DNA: TGTGCCAGCAGTTACTCTCCTAGTGCCCCGAACACTGAAGCTTTCTTT.

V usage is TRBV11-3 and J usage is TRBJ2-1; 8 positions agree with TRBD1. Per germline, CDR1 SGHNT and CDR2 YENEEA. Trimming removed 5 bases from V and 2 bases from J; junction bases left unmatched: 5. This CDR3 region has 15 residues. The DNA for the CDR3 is TGTGCCAGCAGCCTTCGACAGGGGACCTACAATGAGCAGTTCTTC. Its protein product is CASSLRQGTYNEQFF.

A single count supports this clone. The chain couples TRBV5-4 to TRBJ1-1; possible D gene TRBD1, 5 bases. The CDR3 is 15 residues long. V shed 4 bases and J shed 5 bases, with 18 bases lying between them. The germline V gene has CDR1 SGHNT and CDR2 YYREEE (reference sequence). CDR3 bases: TGTGCCAGCAGCCTAGACGGGCAGGGTAGTACTGAAGCTTTCTTT. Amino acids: CASSLDGQGSTEAFF.

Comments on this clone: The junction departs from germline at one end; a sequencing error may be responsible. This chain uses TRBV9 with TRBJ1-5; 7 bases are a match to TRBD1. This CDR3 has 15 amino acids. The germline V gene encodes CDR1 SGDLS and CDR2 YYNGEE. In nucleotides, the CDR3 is TGTGCCAGCAGCGTAGGGGCAGGGGGAGGTCAGTCCCAGCATTTT. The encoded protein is CASSVGAGGGQSQHF.

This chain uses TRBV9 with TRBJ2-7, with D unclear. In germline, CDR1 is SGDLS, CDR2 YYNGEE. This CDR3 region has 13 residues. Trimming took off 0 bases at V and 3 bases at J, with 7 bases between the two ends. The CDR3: CASSVAPGYEQYF. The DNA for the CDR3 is TGTGCCAGCAGCGTAGCTCCGGGCTACGAGCAGTACTTC.

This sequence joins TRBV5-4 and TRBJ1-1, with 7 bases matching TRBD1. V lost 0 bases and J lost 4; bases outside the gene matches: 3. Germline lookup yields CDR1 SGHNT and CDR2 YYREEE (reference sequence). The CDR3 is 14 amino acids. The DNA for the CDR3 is TGTGCCAGCAGCTTGGTTGCAGGGGGCACTGAAGCTTTCTTT. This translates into CASSLVAGGTEAFF.